This T cell receptor beta chain was found in a study of CD4 T cells in relation to SARS-CoV-2 and coronaviruses (dated by TCRdb to the early 2020s). About the study as a whole: The ViraFEST assay cultured PBMCs with antigen for roughly nine days, then sequenced TCR beta CDR3s to find antigen-specific clonal expansions. The negative reference condition was either a culture with an HIV-1 Nef peptide pool or a culture with no peptide. Shared crossreactive spike epitopes were mapped to their HLA restriction using patient-derived lymphoblastoid cell lines. At the level of individual TCR clonotypes, the study evaluated whether memory CD4+ T cells crossreact between the spike proteins of SARS-CoV-2 and those of common cold coronaviruses. Samples from a few pre-COVID donors and the naive versus memory experiments were sequenced with the Adaptive Biotechnologies TCR-sequencing kit; other data were Illumina-based. A different, Illumina-based TCR-beta assay was used to sequence expansion assays from other donors in the study. Broader findings and caveats from the paper: Crossreactivity analysis centred on spike protein, so crossreactivity against other viral proteins was not assessed. The study was constrained by small numbers of patients and of tested TCRs. In roughly 60% of donors, memory CD4+ clonotypes turned up that crossrecognized SARS-CoV-2 and at least one common cold coronavirus spike. Compared with monoreactive clones, crossreactive clones had significantly weaker SARS-CoV-2-driven expansion, a result consistent with antigenic imprinting. No donor contributed both pre-pandemic and post-infection samples, which limited tracing the source of pre-existing responses.

Libraries were prepared through the immunoSEQ multiplex PCR assay. The authors processed their data as follows. During preprocessing, nonproductive sequences were removed, along with CDR3s that did not begin with C, did not end with F or W, or were shorter than 7 amino acids. The MANAFEST web app was used to call antigen-specific clonotypes on the basis of expansion compared with the reference and with other culture wells. A clone was considered positive if significant expansion relative to the reference culture was observed in 2 of 3 replicate wells at an FDR below 0.05. To be called positive, a clone also had to show significant expansion compared with every other tandem well and an odds ratio greater than 5. CDR3 homology was measured as pairwise Levenshtein distance, computed with the stringdist R package after trimming three terminal residues from each end. The table was pulled from immuneACCESS by TCRdb, which kept in-frame rearrangements only. Such tables lose some clones; where checked, under half of the loss comes from unresolved V genes, and the rest has no known cause. V, J and clone size are those of that table, while D and trimming were read from the DNA. The sample data list tens of thousands of clones, and just over 75% of these were observed just once. Of the sample, about 30% falls within the top ten clones.

Comments on this clone: It has no known antigen specificity. No base quality values were provided; no much bigger clone lies one nucleotide off.

CDR1 and CDR2 are drawn from the germline V gene: MNHEY, SVGEGT. Its CDR3 holds 14 amino acids, cysteine through phenylalanine. Only the CDR3 part of the read is kept: 42 bases, read in frame from the first base. V lost 4 bases and J lost 1 base; the stretch between them is 11 bases long. CD4+ T cells from unexposed donors were collected before the COVID-19 pandemic (2011-2018). After 10 to 11 days of culture, CD4+ T cells were isolated with the EasySep CD4+ T cell isolation kit. As far as cell numbers permitted, CD4+ T cells from unexposed donors were tested for reactivity against SARS-CoV-2 S and N as well as four spike pools from common cold coronaviruses. Each well received about 2.2 million PBMCs, cultured in IMDM supplemented with around 5% human AB serum and around 9 IU/ml IL-2. Half of the culture medium was replaced with fresh IL-2-containing medium on days 3 and 7. Triplicate replicate wells were generally used for each peptide culture condition. Leukapheresis product for the unexposed donors was bought commercially. Ficoll-Paque PLUS gradient centrifugation was used to isolate PBMCs from leukapheresis product or whole blood. PBMCs were either used fresh in the expansion assay or cryopreserved at -140 degrees C. The QIAamp Micro DNA Kit was used to extract genomic DNA from the CD4+ T cells.

Here the chain combines TRBV6-2 or TRBV6-3 and TRBJ2-7; the D gene is perhaps TRBD1 or TRBD2, each of them matching over 5 bases. This TCR came from a human donor in good health. The sequencing input was CD4+ T cells from PBMCs, cultured in vitro. The DNA reads TGTGCCAGCAGTTGGGGGACCGAATCCTACGAGCAGTACTTC. Its protein product is CASSWGTESYEQYF.